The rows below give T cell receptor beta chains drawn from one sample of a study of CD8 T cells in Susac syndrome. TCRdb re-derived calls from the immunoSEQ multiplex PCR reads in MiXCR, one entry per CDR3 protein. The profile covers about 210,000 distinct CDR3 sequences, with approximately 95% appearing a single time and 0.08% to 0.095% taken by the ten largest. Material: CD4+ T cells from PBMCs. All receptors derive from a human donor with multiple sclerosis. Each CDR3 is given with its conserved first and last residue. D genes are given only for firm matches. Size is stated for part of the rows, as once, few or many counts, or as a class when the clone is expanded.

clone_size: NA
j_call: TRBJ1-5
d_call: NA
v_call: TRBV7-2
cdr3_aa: CASSLARDNQPQHF
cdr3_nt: TGTGCCAGCAGCTTAGCCAGGGACAATCAGCCCCAGCATTTT

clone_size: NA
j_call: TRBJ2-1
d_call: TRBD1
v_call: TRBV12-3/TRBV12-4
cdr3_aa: CASSPGQGFQNEQFF
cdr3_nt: TGTGCCAGCAGTCCCGGACAGGGGTTCCAAAATGAGCAGTTCTTC

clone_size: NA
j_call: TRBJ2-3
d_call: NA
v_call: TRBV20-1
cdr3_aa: CSARERSVTQYF
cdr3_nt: TGCAGTGCTAGAGAGAGGTCGGTTACGCAGTATTTT

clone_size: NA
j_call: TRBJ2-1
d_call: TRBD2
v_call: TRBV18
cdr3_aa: CASSPPVAGVSINEQFF
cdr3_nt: TGTGCCAGCTCACCACCGGTAGCGGGAGTTTCGATCAATGAGCAGTTCTTC

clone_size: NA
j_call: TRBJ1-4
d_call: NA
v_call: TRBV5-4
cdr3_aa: CASSSRGGTNEKLFF
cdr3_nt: TGTGCCAGCAGCTCCCGTGGCGGGACTAATGAAAAACTGTTTTTT

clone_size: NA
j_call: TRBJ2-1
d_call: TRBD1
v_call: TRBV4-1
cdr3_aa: CASNPYPTGVGNEQFF
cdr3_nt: TGCGCCAGCAACCCGTATCCGACAGGGGTGGGCAATGAGCAGTTCTTC

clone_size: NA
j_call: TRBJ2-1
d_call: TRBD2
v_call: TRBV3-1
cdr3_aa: CASSQDPLAGVGNEQFF
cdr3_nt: TGTGCCAGCAGCCAAGACCCCCTAGCGGGAGTTGGCAATGAGCAGTTCTTC

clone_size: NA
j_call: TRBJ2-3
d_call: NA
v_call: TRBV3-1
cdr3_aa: CASSHRTRPSTDTQYF
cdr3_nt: TGTGCCAGCAGCCACAGAACTAGGCCTAGCACAGATACGCAGTATTTT

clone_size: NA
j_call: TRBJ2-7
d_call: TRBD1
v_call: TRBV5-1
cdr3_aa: CASSPKGTVYEQYF
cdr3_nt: TGCGCCAGCAGCCCGAAAGGGACAGTCTACGAGCAGTACTTC

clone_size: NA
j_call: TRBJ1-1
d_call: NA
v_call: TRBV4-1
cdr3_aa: CASRQDITLGAFF
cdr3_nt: TGCGCCAGCAGACAGGACATTACGTTAGGCGCTTTCTTT

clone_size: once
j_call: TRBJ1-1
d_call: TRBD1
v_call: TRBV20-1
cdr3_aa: CSARQGATEAFF
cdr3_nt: TGCAGTGCCCGACAGGGTGCCACTGAAGCTTTCTTT

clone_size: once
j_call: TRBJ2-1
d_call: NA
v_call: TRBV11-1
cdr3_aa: CASMKLGGNNEQFF
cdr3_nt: TGTGCCAGCATGAAGTTGGGGGGTAACAATGAGCAGTTCTTC

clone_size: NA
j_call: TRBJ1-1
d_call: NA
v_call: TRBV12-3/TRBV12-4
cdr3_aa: CASSFNPKNTEAFF
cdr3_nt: TGTGCCAGCAGTTTCAATCCAAAGAACACTGAAGCTTTCTTT

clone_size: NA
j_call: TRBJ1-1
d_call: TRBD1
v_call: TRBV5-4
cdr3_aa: CASSWDRVQTEAFF
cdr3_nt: TGTGCCAGCAGCTGGGACAGGGTCCAAACTGAAGCTTTCTTT

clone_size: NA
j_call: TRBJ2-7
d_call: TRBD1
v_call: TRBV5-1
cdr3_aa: CASTPGQGTQRYF
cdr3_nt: TGCGCCAGCACCCCGGGACAGGGGACCCAAAGGTACTTC

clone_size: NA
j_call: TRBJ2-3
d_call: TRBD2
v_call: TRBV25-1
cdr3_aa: CASSEGSLGRADTQYF
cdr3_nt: TGTGCCAGCAGTGAGGGCTCGTTGGGGAGGGCAGATACGCAGTATTTT

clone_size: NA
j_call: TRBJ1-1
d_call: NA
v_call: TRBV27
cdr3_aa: CASSSVRVTEAFF
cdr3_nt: TGTGCCAGCAGTTCGGTCAGGGTCACTGAAGCTTTCTTT

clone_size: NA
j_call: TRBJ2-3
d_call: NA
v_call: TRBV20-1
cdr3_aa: CSARAGADTQYF
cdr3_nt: TGCAGTGCTAGAGCGGGGGCAGATACGCAGTATTTT

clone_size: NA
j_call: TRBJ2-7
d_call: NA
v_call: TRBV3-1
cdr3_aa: CASSLLGEAYEQYF
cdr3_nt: TGTGCCAGCAGCCTTCTTGGGGAGGCCTACGAGCAGTACTTC

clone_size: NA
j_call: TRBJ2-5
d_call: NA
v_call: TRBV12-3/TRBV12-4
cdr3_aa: CASTPSVWQETQYF
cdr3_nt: TGTGCCAGCACTCCTTCGGTGTGGCAAGAGACCCAGTACTTC

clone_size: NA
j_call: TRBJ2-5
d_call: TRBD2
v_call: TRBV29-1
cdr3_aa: CSVRTSGASGGLETQYF
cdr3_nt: TGCAGCGTTCGCACTTCGGGGGCTAGCGGGGGTTTGGAGACCCAGTACTTC

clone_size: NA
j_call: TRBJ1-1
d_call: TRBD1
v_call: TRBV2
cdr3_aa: CASSASRDRAAFF
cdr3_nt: TGTGCCAGCAGTGCCAGCCGGGACAGGGCCGCTTTCTTT

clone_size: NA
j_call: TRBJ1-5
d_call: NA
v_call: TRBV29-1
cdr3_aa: CSVGRQNQPQHF
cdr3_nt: TGCAGCGTCGGACGGCAAAATCAGCCCCAGCATTTT

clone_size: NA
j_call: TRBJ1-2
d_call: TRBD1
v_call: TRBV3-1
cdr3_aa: CASSQTTGVLDGYTF
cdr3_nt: TGTGCCAGCAGTCAAACGACAGGGGTATTGGATGGCTACACCTTC

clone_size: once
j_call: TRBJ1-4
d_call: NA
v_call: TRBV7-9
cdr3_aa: CASGDVGGNEKLFF
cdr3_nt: TGTGCCAGCGGAGACGTCGGAGGGAACGAAAAACTGTTTTTT

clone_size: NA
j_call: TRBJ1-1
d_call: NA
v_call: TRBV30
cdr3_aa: CAWSTRDTEAFF
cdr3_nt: TGTGCCTGGAGTACCAGGGACACTGAAGCTTTCTTT

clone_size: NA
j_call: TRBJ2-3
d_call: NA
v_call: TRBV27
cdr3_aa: CASSPSGPLHTQYF
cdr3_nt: TGTGCCAGCAGTCCATCCGGGCCTCTCCATACGCAGTATTTT

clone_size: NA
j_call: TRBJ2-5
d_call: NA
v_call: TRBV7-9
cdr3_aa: CASSTALQQETQYF
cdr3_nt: TGTGCCAGCAGCACCGCACTGCAACAAGAGACCCAGTACTTC

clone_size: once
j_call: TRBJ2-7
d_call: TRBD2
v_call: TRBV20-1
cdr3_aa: CSAAPGLAGIYEQYF
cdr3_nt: TGCAGTGCTGCCCCAGGACTAGCGGGAATCTACGAGCAGTACTTC

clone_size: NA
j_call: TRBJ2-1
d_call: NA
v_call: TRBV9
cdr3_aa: CASSAPTFGNEQFF
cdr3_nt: TGTGCCAGCAGTGCCCCTACTTTTGGCAATGAGCAGTTCTTC

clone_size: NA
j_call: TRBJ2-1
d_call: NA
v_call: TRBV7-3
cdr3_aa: CASRESVGEQFF
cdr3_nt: TGTGCCAGCAGGGAAAGTGTGGGTGAGCAGTTCTTC

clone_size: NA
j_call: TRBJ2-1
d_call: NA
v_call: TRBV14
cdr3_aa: CASSQRDSYNEQFF
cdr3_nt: TGTGCCAGCAGCCAGCGGGACTCCTACAATGAGCAGTTCTTC

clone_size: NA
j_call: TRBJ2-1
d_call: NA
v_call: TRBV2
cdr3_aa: CASSLSGLSLSEQFF
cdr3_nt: TGTGCCAGCAGTCTGAGCGGGCTTTCATTGTCTGAGCAGTTCTTC

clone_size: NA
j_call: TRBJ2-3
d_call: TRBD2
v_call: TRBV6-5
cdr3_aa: CASSYSAGDWGDTQYF
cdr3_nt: TGTGCCAGCAGTTACTCCGCGGGAGATTGGGGAGATACGCAGTATTTT

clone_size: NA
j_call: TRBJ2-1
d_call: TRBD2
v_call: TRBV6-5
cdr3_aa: CASSLLAGEVYNEQFF
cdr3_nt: TGTGCCAGCAGTCTACTAGCGGGGGAGGTTTACAATGAGCAGTTCTTC

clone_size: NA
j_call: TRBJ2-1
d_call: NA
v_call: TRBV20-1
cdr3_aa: CSARGQGGEFF
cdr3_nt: TGCAGTGCTAGAGGACAGGGCGGGGAGTTCTTC

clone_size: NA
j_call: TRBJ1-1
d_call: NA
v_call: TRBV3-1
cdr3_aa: CASSRNTVRSNTEVFF
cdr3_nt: TGTGCCAGCAGCAGAAACACGGTCCGGTCAAACACTGAAGTTTTCTTT

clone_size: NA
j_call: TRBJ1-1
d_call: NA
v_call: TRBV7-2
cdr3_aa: CASSGAGATEAFF
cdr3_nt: TGTGCCAGCAGCGGTGCAGGGGCCACTGAAGCTTTCTTT

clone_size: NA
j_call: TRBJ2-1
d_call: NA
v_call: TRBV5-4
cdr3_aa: CASSSGQGGYNEQFF
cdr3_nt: TGTGCCAGCAGCTCCGGACAGGGAGGGTACAATGAGCAGTTCTTC

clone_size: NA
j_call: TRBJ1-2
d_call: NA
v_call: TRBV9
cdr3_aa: CASSVGEGILGGYTF
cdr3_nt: TGTGCCAGCAGCGTTGGGGAGGGGATATTGGGTGGCTACACCTTC

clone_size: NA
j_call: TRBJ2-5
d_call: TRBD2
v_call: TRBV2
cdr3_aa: CASSTGLAEETQYF
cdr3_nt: TGTGCCAGCAGTACGGGACTAGCGGAAGAGACCCAGTACTTC